This passage covers 30 T cell receptor beta chains from one sample sequenced in a study of response to subunit inactivated influenza vaccine. TCRdb re-called the RT-PCR reads through MiXCR, storing one row per CDR3 protein. The data contain roughly 570,000 distinct CDR3 sequences, under 15% of them singletons. Sequencing used PBMCs from blood, obtained roughly 48 days after vaccination. The receptor set was obtained from a middle-aged man who received an inactivated influenza vaccine.

This clonotype has more than one count but fewer than ten. The chain couples TRBV18 to TRBJ2-7; 8 bases fit TRBD1. This CDR3 has 14 residues. V was pared by 6 bases and J by 4 bases, with 8 bases of the junction left unmatched. Germline CDR1 and CDR2: KGHSH and LQKENI. The CDR3 spells CASSDGQGPYEQYF. The CDR3 nucleotides are TGTGCCAGCTCGGACGGACAGGGTCCATACGAGCAGTACTTC.

The table lists this clonotype with many counts. The chain is built from TRBV7-9 and TRBJ2-7; no definite D call. The CDR3 spans 16 residues. Germline loops: CDR1 SEHNR, CDR2 FQNEAQ (reference sequence). Between the trimmed V and J ends, which lost 5 bases and 5 bases, there was a span of 22 bases. In DNA, the CDR3 is TGTGCCAGCAGCCTCCCCATCCTAGACCTCCCCCACGAGCAGTACTTC. Translation gives CASSLPILDLPHEQYF.

The rearrangement joins TRBV14 to TRBJ1-2; D may be TRBD1 (6 bases). Germline loops: CDR1 SGHDN, CDR2 FVKESK. The V gene lost 2 bases and the J gene lost 4 bases, with 26 bases spanning the gap. CDR3 length: 19 amino acids. The CDR3 bases are TGTGCCAGCAGCCAATTAGAAAACCCGGGAACAGGGAATACCTATGGCTACACCTTC. This codes for CASSQLENPGTGNTYGYTF.

The V and J genes are TRBV4-2 and TRBJ2-1, with TRBD2 identical over 10 bases. Per germline, CDR1 LGHNA and CDR2 YNFKEQ. There are 18 residues in the CDR3. V lost 0 bases and J lost 5; bases outside the gene matches: 10. The DNA of the CDR3 is TGTGCCAGCAGCCAAGAATTGTTTCTAGCGGGGGCTCACAATGAGCAGTTCTTC. It codes for CASSQELFLAGAHNEQFF.

The rearrangement uses TRBV4-1 and TRBJ2-1, with D unclear. CDR3 size: 17 residues. Germline V gene lookup returns CDR1 MGHRA and CDR2 YSYEKL. V gave up 3 bases and J gave up 4 bases, with 19 bases separating them. DNA for the CDR3: TGCGCCAGCAGCCACGAAGAGGTGGCATATCGGTACAATGAGCAGTTCTTC. Its translation is CASSHEEVAYRYNEQFF.

J is TRBJ2-2 and V is TRBV5-1, with 11 positions matching TRBD2. V gave up 0 bases and J gave up 0 bases; unmatched junction bases: 4. This CDR3 has 18 residues. Germline V gene sequence: CDR1 SGHRS, CDR2 YFSETQ. Here the CDR3 DNA reads TGCGCCAGCAGCTTGGTAGCGGGGGGGCGTCCGAACACCGGGGAGCTGTTTTTT. Its translation: CASSLVAGGRPNTGELFF.

This clonotype has ten or more counts. The chain links TRBV3-1 to TRBJ2-5; 15 bases align to TRBD2. V lost 4 bases and J lost 2; bases outside the gene matches: 5. This CDR3 region has 17 residues. CDR1 and CDR2 from the germline V gene are LGHDT and YNNKEL (reference sequence). CDR3 sequence reads: CASSPGLAGGAQETQYF. Written as DNA, the CDR3 is TGTGCCAGCAGCCCGGGACTAGCGGGAGGAGCGCAAGAGACCCAGTACTTC.

On this clonotype: Its ends do not fully match the called genes, so a read error is possible. This chain uses TRBV20-1 with TRBJ2-1; TRBD2 agrees at 12 bases. The CDR3 is 16 residues long. The germline gives CDR1 DFQATT, CDR2 SNEGSKA (reference sequence). CDR3 sequence reads: CCARRGTSGPYNEQFF. The CDR3 nucleotides are TGCTGTGCTAGACGAGGGACTAGCGGGCCCTACAATGAGCAGTTCTTC.

This chain uses TRBV29-1 with TRBJ2-1; 8 bases match TRBD2. Trimming cost V 4 bases and J 4 bases; bases outside gene matches: 3. This CDR3 spans 13 amino acids. The germline V gene encodes CDR1 SQVTM and CDR2 ANQGSEA. The CDR3 loop is CSVGGTRYNEQFF. Here the CDR3 DNA reads TGCAGCGTTGGCGGGACTAGGTACAATGAGCAGTTCTTC.

This clonotype was counted many times. The chain carries TRBV6-5 and TRBJ1-5; D remains ambiguous. Germline V CDR1 and CDR2: MNHEY, SVGAGI. V lost 0 bases to trimming and J lost 0 bases, with 15 bases between them. The CDR3 runs to 18 residues. As DNA, the CDR3 is TGTGCCAGCAGTTACTCCTTACTGGGTGGCCATAGCAATCAGCCCCAGCATTTT. Translating it yields CASSYSLLGGHSNQPQHF.

Ten or more counts support this clonotype. This chain uses TRBV10-3 with TRBJ2-3; 8 positions agree with TRBD2. Trimming cost V 0 bases and J 0 bases; bases outside gene matches: 5. Per germline, CDR1 ENHRY and CDR2 SYGVKD. This CDR3 comprises 17 residues. CDR3 in DNA: TGTGCCATCAGTGAGTCAGGGAGCGGGGGAAGCACAGATACGCAGTATTTT. It codes for CAISESGSGGSTDTQYF.

This clonotype was seen ten or more times. The chain has TRBV5-6 and TRBJ2-1; possibly TRBD1 for D (6 bases). This CDR3 comprises 12 residues. Trimming pared 0 bases from V and 12 bases from J, leaving 10 bases between. The germline V gene has CDR1 SGHDT and CDR2 YYEEEE. As DNA, the CDR3 is TGTGCCAGCAGCTTGGGGGCCAGGGGGCAGTTCTTC. Translated: CASSLGARGQFF.

This clonotype showed up just a few times. The rearrangement links TRBV20-1 to TRBJ2-2; 8 nucleotides match TRBD2. V lost 0 bases and J lost 0; bases outside the gene matches: 6. The CDR3 consists of 17 residues. The V gene's germline CDR1 is DFQATT and CDR2 SNEGSKA (reference sequence). CDR3 amino acids: CSARDRSGGANTGELFF. In DNA form, the CDR3 reads TGCAGTGCTAGAGATCGGTCGGGAGGGGCGAACACCGGGGAGCTGTTTTTT.

In this sample, this clonotype turned up a few times. The chain couples TRBV12-3 or TRBV12-4 to TRBJ2-4; 14 nucleotides agree with TRBD2. CDR3 length: 15 residues. V was pared by 6 bases and J by 7 bases, with 5 bases of the junction left unmatched. The CDR3: CASRRTSGGWNIQYF. For the CDR3, the DNA is TGTGCCAGCAGGAGGACTAGCGGGGGGTGGAACATTCAGTACTTC.

V usage is TRBV4-2 and J usage is TRBJ1-4, with D tentatively TRBD1 (6 bases). The germline V gene has CDR1 LGHNA and CDR2 YNFKEQ. The CDR3 has 14 residues. V lost 5 bases and J 7 bases, leaving 14 bases between the germline ends. Written as DNA, the CDR3 is TGTGCCAGCAGCTTCCGGGACATCGGTGAAAAACTGTTTTTT. It yields the protein CASSFRDIGEKLFF.

This clonotype was counted ten times or more. The rearrangement joins TRBV29-1 to TRBJ2-1; a weak D match, TRBD2 (6 bases). The CDR3 runs to 13 residues. The V gene lost 3 bases and the J gene lost 8 bases, with 14 bases spanning the gap. Germline assignment: CDR1 SQVTM and CDR2 ANQGSEA. The CDR3 sequence: CSVEDYVSHEQFF. DNA of the CDR3: TGCAGCGTTGAGGACTATGTTAGTCATGAGCAGTTCTTC.

This clonotype occurred a few times. The V call is TRBV12-3 or TRBV12-4, the J call TRBJ1-2; unclear D gene. V was clipped by 3 bases and J by 5 bases, with 16 bases between them. This CDR3 contains 15 residues. The CDR3 here is CASSLAGSELYGYTF. The DNA for the CDR3 is TGTGCCAGCAGTTTGGCCGGGAGTGAGTTGTATGGCTACACCTTC.

This clonotype was seen a few times. The chain has TRBV6-5 and TRBJ2-2, with D possibly being TRBD1 (5 bases). CDR3 length equals 11 residues. CDR1 is MNHEY and CDR2 is SVGAGI in the germline V gene. V was shortened by 5 bases and J by 9 bases, with 7 bases between the two germline ends. The DNA for the CDR3 is TGTGCCAGCAGTCCGGACAGGGAGCTGTTTTTT. This translates into CASSPDRELFF.

This clonotype has at least ten counts. This chain connects TRBV5-1 to TRBJ2-1, with a weak D call TRBD2 (6 bases). Looked up from germline, CDR1 is SGHRS and CDR2 is YFSETQ. The CDR3 length is 13 residues. The V gene lost 5 bases and the J gene lost 9 bases, with 15 bases spanning the gap. CDR3 amino acids: CASSNRERSEQFF. CDR3 sequence (DNA): TGCGCCAGCAGTAACCGGGAGAGAAGTGAGCAGTTCTTC.

Details on this clonotype: Relative to the germline gene, one junction end is altered; a read error may explain this. This sequence joins TRBV20-1 and TRBJ2-4, with TRBD2 as a possible D gene (5 bases). The germline V gene encodes CDR1 DFQATT and CDR2 SNEGSKA (reference sequence). The CDR3 spans 13 residues. The CDR3 sequence: CSAGNLAKNVQYF. CDR3 bases: TGCAGTGCTGGCAATCTAGCCAAAAACGTTCAGTACTTC.

This clonotype was seen only a few times. The V gene is TRBV15, the J gene TRBJ1-4, with D perhaps matching TRBD1 (5 bases). This CDR3 has 13 amino acids. Deletions cut 5 bases from V and 14 bases from J, with 18 bases between. Germline V CDR1 and CDR2: LNHNV, YYDKDF (reference sequence). CDR3 DNA sequence: TGTGCCACCAGCCCTCTCGACAGCACGCGGCTGTTTTTT. It encodes CATSPLDSTRLFF.

The chain carries TRBV7-9 and TRBJ2-7; D is uncertain. With 7 bases removed from V and 5 bases from J, the gap between germline ends came to 15 bases. There are 13 residues in the CDR3. CDR1 is SEHNR, CDR2 FQNEAQ, per germline (reference sequence). For the CDR3, the DNA is TGTGCCAGCACCCAACTCGGACGGGACGAGCAGTACTTC. This translates into CASTQLGRDEQYF.

This clonotype has just a few counts. The chain employs TRBV29-1 and TRBJ2-7; 8 nucleotides line up with TRBD1. Germline values: CDR1 SQVTM, CDR2 ANQGSEA. Trimming removed 4 bases from V and 3 bases from J; junction bases left unmatched: 8. The CDR3 contains 14 residues. The CDR3 reads CSVAFRQGIYEQYF. Here the CDR3 DNA reads TGCAGCGTTGCCTTCCGACAGGGGATCTACGAGCAGTACTTC.

The V and J genes are TRBV3-1 and TRBJ1-1; possible D gene TRBD1, 6 bases. The germline V gene encodes CDR1 LGHDT and CDR2 YNNKEL (reference sequence). This CDR3 has 15 amino acids. The ends were cut back, 6 bases at V and 1 base at J, with 15 bases in the middle. Written as DNA, the CDR3 is TGTGCCAGCAGGCGTTTTGGACAGTCGAACACTGAAGCTTTCTTT. The encoded protein is CASRRFGQSNTEAFF.

The chain recombines TRBV7-2 with TRBJ1-1; D gene uncertain. Germline V gene lookup returns CDR1 SGHTA and CDR2 FQGNSA. Trimming took off 0 bases at V and 2 bases at J, with 16 bases between the two ends. CDR3 size: 17 residues. DNA of the CDR3: TGTGCCAGCAGCTTAGCGGCTGGAACCCGACTTAACACTGAAGCTTTCTTT. The encoded protein is CASSLAAGTRLNTEAFF.

The V and J genes are TRBV9 and TRBJ2-7; perhaps TRBD1 as D (6 bases). Germline assignment: CDR1 SGDLS and CDR2 YYNGEE. Deletions cut 0 bases from V and 0 bases from J, with 10 bases between. This CDR3 region has 15 residues. In DNA, the CDR3 is TGTGCCAGCAGCGTAGGGACAGCCAGCTCCTACGAGCAGTACTTC. The encoded protein is CASSVGTASSYEQYF.

This clonotype has just a few counts. The rearrangement joins TRBV11-1 to TRBJ2-7; 12 nucleotides match TRBD1. With 5 bases clipped from V and 12 bases from J, the junction kept 17 bases outside the gene matches. CDR1 and CDR2 (germline): SGHAT, FQDESV (reference sequence). The CDR3 loop spans 16 amino acids. CDR3 nucleotides: TGTGCCAGCAGCGGTCTAGCCGGGACAGGGGGCGACGGTCGGTACTTC. Protein sequence: CASSGLAGTGGDGRYF.

This clonotype was seen repeatedly, ten times or more. The chain employs TRBV27 and TRBJ2-1, with D unresolved. The CDR3 loop spans 12 amino acids. Germline assignment: CDR1 MNHEY and CDR2 SMNVEV (reference sequence). V lost 6 bases to trimming and J lost 10 bases, with 13 bases between them. The CDR3 sequence is CASSLIGNEQFF. CDR3 in DNA: TGTGCCAGCAGCTTGATCGGAAACGAGCAGTTCTTC.

This clonotype has more than one count but fewer than ten. This chain uses TRBV12-3 or TRBV12-4 with TRBJ2-1; perhaps TRBD2 as D (5 bases). The CDR3 runs 13 residues. V lost 6 bases to trimming and J lost 1 base, with 7 bases between them. DNA for the CDR3: TGTGCCAGCAGGGGAGCATCCTACAATGAGCAGTTCTTC. It translates to CASRGASYNEQFF.

This chain joins TRBV6-2 or TRBV6-3 and TRBJ2-1; D is possibly TRBD1 (5 bases). Matching the DNA end better, TRBJ2-7 makes the J call doubtful. The CDR3 length is 12 residues. Germline assignment: CDR1 MNHEY and CDR2 SVGEGT. CDR3 in amino acids: CASSWGGREQYF. As DNA, the CDR3 is TGTGCCAGCAGTTGGGGCGGCCGCGAGCAGTACTTC.